Below are 24 T cell receptor beta chains sequenced from a single sample in a study of Ad26.COV2.S vaccination and SARS-CoV-2 variants. The sample's treatment: 19 received Ad26.COV2.S at low or high dose, single or two shots; 5 received placebo; per-sample allocation not given. Day 63 following the first vaccine or placebo injection was when the samples were taken. Sequencing used immunoSEQ multiplex PCR; TCRdb keeps in-frame clones, though not all of them. This table holds some 340,000 clones, about 86% found once. The source was peripheral blood, collected in a trial of Ad26.COV2.S vaccine versus placebo. These receptors all stem from a person aged 18-60 years who received the Ad26.COV2.S COVID-19 vaccine or a placebo.

This clone was counted only a few times. This chain connects TRBV3-1 (or the pseudogene TRBV3-2) to TRBJ2-7; TRBD1 matches at 8 bases. Germline V gives CDR1 LGHDT, CDR2 YNNKEL (reference sequence). V dropped 4 bases and J dropped 0; count of bases not matched to a gene: 5. This CDR3 region has 15 residues. This chain's CDR3 is CASSPRTGPSYEQYF. The CDR3 region has the DNA TGTGCCAGCAGCCCGAGGACAGGGCCCTCCTACGAGCAGTACTTC.

The chain is built from TRBV7-9 and TRBJ2-1; the D gene could be TRBD1 or TRBD2 (5 bases each). Germline CDR1 reads SEHNR; CDR2 reads FQNEAQ (reference sequence). CDR3 length: 14 amino acids. V was shortened by 1 base and J by 10 bases, with 14 bases between the two germline ends. The CDR3 is CASSLGGQGREQFF. CDR3 nucleotides: TGTGCCAGCAGCTTAGGGGGCCAGGGACGAGAGCAGTTCTTC.

The chain links TRBV9 to TRBJ2-3; 7 nucleotides line up with TRBD2. There are 17 residues in the CDR3. Trimming removed 0 bases from V and 2 bases from J; junction bases left unmatched: 9. Looked up from germline, CDR1 is SGDLS and CDR2 is YYNGEE. This chain's CDR3 is CASSVATRGLYTDTQYF. CDR3 nucleotide sequence: TGTGCCAGCAGCGTAGCTACTCGGGGACTATACACAGATACGCAGTATTTT.

V gene TRBV6-2 or TRBV6-3 combines with J gene TRBJ1-5; D perhaps matches TRBD1 (6 bases). The CDR3 runs 18 residues. Per the germline V gene, CDR1 is MNHEY and CDR2 is SVGEGT. The germline V and J ends were trimmed by 0 bases and 1 base, with 16 bases remaining between them. Here the CDR3 reads CASSYSMGTGRSNQPQHF. The DNA of the CDR3 is TGTGCCAGCAGTTACTCGATGGGAACAGGGAGGAGCAATCAGCCCCAGCATTTT.

The V and J genes are TRBV19 and TRBJ1-2; TRBD1 is a possible D gene (5 bases). Germline values: CDR1 LNHDA, CDR2 SQIVND (reference sequence). V gave up 6 bases and J gave up 7 bases, with 18 bases separating them. The CDR3 loop spans 14 amino acids. The CDR3 loop reads CASRRGVGDFGYTF. The CDR3 coding sequence is TGTGCCAGTAGGCGAGGCGTCGGGGACTTTGGCTACACCTTC.

The V and J genes are TRBV7-3 and TRBJ2-1; no clear D. With 2 bases removed from V and 6 bases from J, the gap between germline ends came to 8 bases. Per germline, CDR1 SGHTA and CDR2 FQGTGA. The CDR3 is 13 residues long. The CDR3 DNA is TGTGCCAGCAGCTTAGGTTTGGTCAATGAGCAGTTCTTC. This gives the protein CASSLGLVNEQFF. The whole variable domain, remainder taken from reference TRBV7-3 and TRBJ2-1, is GAGVSQTPSNKVTEKGKYVELRCDPISGHTALYWYRQSLGQGPEFLIYFQGTGAADDSGLPNDRFFAVRPEGSVSTLKIQRTERGDSAVYLCASSLGLVNEQFFGPGTRLTVL.

The genes are TRBV5-8 and TRBJ2-7; D remains unclear. Germline V gene lookup returns CDR1 SGHTS and CDR2 YDEGEE. CDR3 size: 15 residues. Trimming shortened V by 3 bases and J by 0 bases, and 13 bases separated the two germline ends. In nucleotides, the CDR3 is TGTGCCAGCAGCTGGGTGATTAGCAGCTCCTACGAGCAGTACTTC. It yields the protein CASSWVISSSYEQYF.

The rearrangement joins TRBV5-8 to TRBJ1-2; D perhaps matches TRBD1 (6 bases). This CDR3 is built from 14 residues. Germline V gene sequence: CDR1 SGHTS, CDR2 YDEGEE. Trimming left V 4 bases short and J 7 bases short, with 17 bases between. The CDR3 DNA follows: TGTGCCAGCAGCCCACCGGGGGGCAGGGCTGGCTACACCTTC. Its translation is CASSPPGGRAGYTF.

This rearrangement joins TRBV3-1 (or the pseudogene TRBV3-2) to TRBJ2-3, with TRBD2 matching 9 bases. This CDR3 has 15 amino acids. Germline values: CDR1 LGHDT, CDR2 YNNKEL (reference sequence). V dropped 0 bases and J dropped 6; count of bases not matched to a gene: 4. The DNA of the CDR3 is TGTGCCAGCAGCCAAGAGCGGGGGGGCCTGGATACGCAGTATTTT. Protein product: CASSQERGGLDTQYF.

The chain joins TRBV10-2 to TRBJ2-7, with D uncertain. CDR3 size: 14 residues. Germline CDR1 reads WSHSY; CDR2 reads SAAADI. Between the trimmed V and J ends, which lost 3 bases and 2 bases, there was a span of 11 bases. The chain's CDR3 is CASSEWVPPYEQYF. CDR3 in DNA: TGCGCCAGCAGTGAATGGGTACCTCCCTACGAGCAGTACTTC.

The J gene is TRBJ1-2, the V gene TRBV12-3 or TRBV12-4; maybe TRBD1 (6 bases). The length of the CDR3 is 13 residues. V shed 5 bases and J shed 4 bases, with 11 bases lying between them. The CDR3 bases are TGTGCCAGCAGTCAACAGGGCCCCTATGGCTACACCTTC. Translation gives CASSQQGPYGYTF.

The chain joins TRBV5-1 to TRBJ2-1; no clear D. This CDR3 spans 13 amino acids. Germline lookup yields CDR1 SGHRS and CDR2 YFSETQ. Trimming stripped 4 bases from V and 5 bases from J, with 10 bases between. Here the CDR3 reads CASSPSTHNEQFF. The CDR3 region has the DNA TGCGCCAGCAGCCCGTCGACACACAATGAGCAGTTCTTC. Supplemented by reference TRBV5-1 and TRBJ2-1, the full variable domain reads KAGVTQTPRYLIKTRGQQVTLSCSPISGHRSVSWYQQTPGQGLQFLFEYFSETQRNKGNFPGRFSGRQFSNSRSEMNVSTLELGDSALYLCASSPSTHNEQFFGPGTRLTVL.

This rearrangement joins TRBV7-9 to TRBJ1-2; D gene uncertain. Germline values: CDR1 SEHNR, CDR2 FQNEAQ (reference sequence). The length of the CDR3 is 16 residues. V lost 4 bases to trimming and J lost 2 bases, with 17 bases between them. The CDR3 nucleotides are TGTGCCAGCAGCTACGGACTCCAGAGGCTGAACTATGGCTACACCTTC. Translated: CASSYGLQRLNYGYTF.

The V gene is TRBV4-3, the J gene TRBJ1-4, with D perhaps TRBD1 (6 bases). V was shortened by 0 bases and J by 8 bases, with 16 bases between the two germline ends. The CDR3 runs 16 residues. CDR1 LGHNA and CDR2 YSLEER come from the germline V gene. The CDR3 region is CASSQEWGQSGEKLFF. CDR3 in DNA: TGCGCCAGCAGCCAAGAGTGGGGGCAATCCGGGGAAAAACTGTTTTTT.

J is TRBJ2-7 and V is TRBV6-2 or TRBV6-3; no reliable D call. CDR3 length: 13 residues. V lost 2 bases to trimming and J lost 2 bases, with 7 bases between them. In germline, CDR1 is MNHEY, CDR2 SVGEGT. In DNA form, the CDR3 reads TGTGCCAGCAGTTACCTTGCTGCCTACGAGCAGTACTTC. This gives the protein CASSYLAAYEQYF.

The V call is TRBV6-5, the J call TRBJ2-7, with 7 positions matching TRBD1. This CDR3 spans 13 amino acids. V dropped 0 bases and J dropped 6; count of bases not matched to a gene: 2. CDR1 is MNHEY, CDR2 SVGAGI, per germline. The CDR3 DNA sequence: TGTGCCAGCAGTTACTCGACAGGGACCGAGCAGTACTTC. It encodes CASSYSTGTEQYF.

V is TRBV7-2 and J is TRBJ2-7; no definite D call. CDR1 is SGHTA, CDR2 FQGNSA, per germline. V lost 1 base to trimming and J lost 3 bases, with 7 bases between them. The CDR3 is made up of 13 amino acids. The chain's CDR3 is CASSLGSNYEQYF. The DNA for the CDR3 is TGTGCCAGCAGCTTAGGCAGTAACTACGAGCAGTACTTC.

CDR3 loop: CASSGQGTYEQYF. CDR3 nucleotide sequence: TGCGCCAGCAGTGGACAGGGAACCTACGAGCAGTACTTC. V gene TRBV5-1 combines with J gene TRBJ2-7; 8 nucleotides align to TRBD1. Germline lookup yields CDR1 SGHRS and CDR2 YFSETQ. The CDR3 is 13 residues long. The ends lost 5 bases at V and 2 bases at J; junction bases unmatched: 3. The full variable domain, its missing parts supplied by reference TRBV5-1 and TRBJ2-7, is KAGVTQTPRYLIKTRGQQVTLSCSPISGHRSVSWYQQTPGQGLQFLFEYFSETQRNKGNFPGRFSGRQFSNSRSEMNVSTLELGDSALYLCASSGQGTYEQYFGPGTRLTVT.

The genes are TRBV7-2 and TRBJ2-5, with D possibly being TRBD1 (6 bases). The V gene lost 6 bases and the J gene lost 3 bases, with 11 bases spanning the gap. The CDR3 length is 13 residues. Germline V gene data show CDR1 as SGHTA and CDR2 as FQGNSA. The CDR3 bases are TGTGCCAGCAGGACCGGGACAAAAGAGACCCAGTACTTC. Its protein product is CASRTGTKETQYF.

V and J are TRBV18 and TRBJ1-4; D unclear. The germline V and J ends were trimmed by 3 bases and 7 bases, with 12 bases remaining between them. The CDR3 spans 14 residues. Germline V gene data show CDR1 as KGHSH and CDR2 as LQKENI. The CDR3 DNA follows: TGTGCCAGCTCACCGACAAAAGCACCTGAAAAACTGTTTTTT. The encoded protein is CASSPTKAPEKLFF.

This chain links TRBV5-1 with TRBJ2-7; D is ambiguous. The CDR3 is 14 amino acids. The V and J ends lost 0 bases and 0 bases respectively, with 7 bases between them. Germline CDR1 reads SGHRS; CDR2 reads YFSETQ. The CDR3 sequence is CASSLASGSYEQYF. The DNA of the CDR3 is TGCGCCAGCAGCTTGGCTTCGGGCTCCTACGAGCAGTACTTC.

This chain uses TRBV14 with TRBJ1-6, with D possibly matching TRBD1 (6 bases). Looked up from germline, CDR1 is SGHDN and CDR2 is FVKESK. The CDR3 runs 13 residues. V was pared by 4 bases and J by 9 bases, with 10 bases between. In DNA form, the CDR3 reads TGTGCCAGCAGCCCGAACAGGGTTTCACCCCTCCACTTT. It encodes CASSPNRVSPLHF. Based on the CDR3 plus reference TRBV14 and TRBJ1-6, the full variable domain is EAGVTQFPSHSVIEKGQTVTLRCDPISGHDNLYWYRRVMGKEIKFLLHFVKESKQDESGMPNNRFLAERTGGTYSTLKVQPAELEDSGVYFCASSPNRVSPLHFGNGTRLTVT.

The DNA of the CDR3 is TGTGCCAGCAGCTTAGGGGTCCGGGGGGGATCAGATACGCAGTATTTT. This sequence encodes CASSLGVRGGSDTQYF. The chain combines TRBV7-8 with TRBJ2-3, with TRBD2 identical over 8 bases. J lost 4 bases, V lost 1 base, and 7 bases had no gene match. CDR3 size: 16 residues. From germline, CDR1 is SGHVS and CDR2 FQNEAQ.

The chain has TRBV4-3 and TRBJ2-7; D is uncertain. The V end was cut by 0 bases, the J end by 2 bases, with 14 bases between. This CDR3 contains 16 residues. Germline V lookup: CDR1 LGHNA, CDR2 YSLEER. CDR3 loop: CASSQDRGMKPYEQYF. As DNA, the CDR3 is TGCGCCAGCAGCCAAGATCGTGGGATGAAACCCTACGAGCAGTACTTC.